The 26 T cell receptor beta chains below all came from one sample that was sequenced in a study of blood T cell repertoires in COVID-19. Sequenced by immunoSEQ multiplex PCR; TCRdb stores in-frame clones only, minus some. The repertoire holds 120,000 or so clones, with approximately 74% as singletons. The sequencing sample was made of peripheral blood. The receptors here all came from a man between 60 and 75 years old with acute or convalescent COVID-19.

The chain uses TRBV7-3 and TRBJ2-2; 7 nucleotides line up with TRBD1. Unmatched junction bases numbered 6, after V lost 7 bases and J lost 7 bases. Germline values: CDR1 SGHTA, CDR2 FQGTGA. This CDR3 contains 13 residues. CDR3 in amino acids: CASNKGAVGELFF. CDR3 sequence (DNA): TGTGCCAGCAACAAGGGGGCCGTCGGGGAGCTGTTTTTT.

This chain uses TRBV7-2 with TRBJ2-2, with TRBD2 matching 11 bases. The ends lost 4 bases at V and 3 bases at J; junction bases unmatched: 10. Germline loops: CDR1 SGHTA, CDR2 FQGNSA. CDR3 length: 18 residues. Written as DNA, the CDR3 is TGTGCCAGCAGCTCCCCACTAGCGGGGGACAGTCACACCGGGGAGCTGTTTTTT. Its protein is CASSSPLAGDSHTGELFF. The entire variable domain, with the rest obtained from reference TRBV7-2 and TRBJ2-2, is as follows: GAGVSQSPSNKVTEKGKDVELRCDPISGHTALYWYRQSLGQGLEFLIYFQGNSAPDKSGLPSDRFSAERTGGSVSTLTIQRTQQEDSAVYLCASSSPLAGDSHTGELFFGEGSRLTVL.

The rearrangement links TRBV6-5 to TRBJ2-7; possibly TRBD1 for D (5 bases). V shed 5 bases and J shed 0 bases, with 14 bases lying between them. CDR1 is MNHEY and CDR2 is SVGAGI in the germline V gene. This CDR3 is built from 15 residues. CDR3 in DNA: TGTGCCAGCAGTCTGGGGCAGTTCGTCTCCTACGAGCAGTACTTC. It is translated as CASSLGQFVSYEQYF.

This clone was counted a single time. The chain carries TRBV14 and TRBJ1-3; unclear D gene. The V gene's germline CDR1 is SGHDN and CDR2 FVKESK. This CDR3 is built from 13 residues. The V end was cut by 8 bases, the J end by 1 base, with 9 bases between. CDR3 sequence (DNA): TGTGCCAGCTCTCTAGTATCTGGAAACACCATATATTTT. Its translation: CASSLVSGNTIYF.

The chain employs TRBV11-2 and TRBJ1-6; no firm D call. The CDR3 sequence is 15 residues long. V shed 1 base and J shed 6 bases, with 10 bases lying between them. Germline values: CDR1 SGHAT, CDR2 FQNNGV. CDR3 sequence reads: CASSLALSVNSPLHF. In nucleotides, the CDR3 is TGTGCCAGCAGCTTAGCGTTGTCGGTTAATTCACCCCTCCACTTT.

The chain links TRBV6-5 to TRBJ2-7; D is undetermined. V lost 0 bases and J 2 bases, leaving 8 bases between the germline ends. CDR3 length equals 14 residues. Germline V gene lookup returns CDR1 MNHEY and CDR2 SVGAGI. The CDR3 loop is CASSYSNSPYEQYF. DNA of the CDR3: TGTGCCAGCAGTTACTCTAACAGCCCCTACGAGCAGTACTTC.

The chain recombines TRBV11-2 with TRBJ2-7; D uncertain. The CDR3 totals 15 residues. CDR1 is SGHAT, CDR2 FQNNGV, per germline. Trimming removed 2 bases from V and 3 bases from J, with 14 bases in between. The CDR3 region has the DNA TGTGCCAGCAGCTTATATCAGGTCCCGAACTACGAGCAGTACTTC. This translates into CASSLYQVPNYEQYF.

The chain employs TRBV6-5 and TRBJ2-7, with TRBD2 matching over 12 bases. The CDR3 extends over 14 amino acids. Germline V lookup: CDR1 MNHEY, CDR2 SVGAGI. V shed 7 bases and J 4 bases; nucleotides not matched to a gene: 5. In nucleotides, the CDR3 is TGTGCCAGCAATCTAGCGGGGGGGCCATACGAGCAGTACTTC. It translates to CASNLAGGPYEQYF.

This clone has a single count. The rearrangement uses TRBV7-3 and TRBJ2-7, with 8 bases that match TRBD1. After removal of 4 bases from V and 1 base from J, the junction contained 9 bases not matched to a gene. This CDR3 spans 16 amino acids. CDR1 and CDR2 from the germline V gene are SGHTA and FQGTGA. In DNA, the CDR3 is TGTGCCAGCAGCTCGGACAGGGTGTCCGAGTCCTACGAGCAGTACTTC. Amino acids: CASSSDRVSESYEQYF. Full variable domain (outside the CDR3, taken from reference TRBV7-3 and TRBJ2-7): GAGVSQTPSNKVTEKGKYVELRCDPISGHTALYWYRQSLGQGPEFLIYFQGTGAADDSGLPNDRFFAVRPEGSVSTLKIQRTERGDSAVYLCASSSDRVSESYEQYFGPGTRLTVT.

The chain employs TRBV12-5 and TRBJ2-3, with D perhaps matching TRBD2 (6 bases). Germline CDR1 reads LGHNT; CDR2 reads FRNRAP. Trimming removed 1 base from V and 0 bases from J, with 8 bases in between. The CDR3 covers 15 residues. CDR3 sequence (DNA): TGTGCTAGTGGTTTGGGCGGGGCTAGCACAGATACGCAGTATTTT. It specifies CASGLGGASTDTQYF.

The chain has TRBV19 and TRBJ2-6; the D gene is possibly TRBD1 (5 bases). This CDR3 is 18 amino acids long. Germline V gives CDR1 LNHDA, CDR2 SQIVND (reference sequence). V was pared by 1 base and J by 2 bases, with 15 bases between. The CDR3 nucleotides are TGTGCCAGTAGTATAGTCGGCAGGGAAGGGCCTGGGGCCAACGTCCTGACTTTC. Translating gives CASSIVGREGPGANVLTF.

The chain has TRBV29-1 and TRBJ2-5; 7 positions agree with TRBD1. V was pared by 7 bases and J by 5 bases, with 13 bases of the junction left unmatched. The germline V gene has CDR1 SQVTM and CDR2 ANQGSEA. The CDR3 loop spans 14 amino acids. Here the CDR3 reads CSEKPPGQMETQYF. The CDR3 DNA is TGCAGCGAAAAACCCCCGGGACAGATGGAGACCCAGTACTTC.

V is TRBV7-3 and J is TRBJ1-5; D remains ambiguous. V was trimmed by 2 bases and J by 4 bases, leaving 6 bases between them. The CDR3 is 13 residues long. Germline V lookup: CDR1 SGHTA, CDR2 FQGTGA. The chain's CDR3 is CASSLGLNQPQHF. The CDR3 nucleotides read TGTGCCAGCAGCTTAGGACTGAATCAGCCCCAGCATTTT. Variable domain in full (rest from reference TRBV7-3 and TRBJ1-5): GAGVSQTPSNKVTEKGKYVELRCDPISGHTALYWYRQSLGQGPEFLIYFQGTGAADDSGLPNDRFFAVRPEGSVSTLKIQRTERGDSAVYLCASSLGLNQPQHFGDGTRLSIL.

The count of this clone is one. The rearrangement joins TRBV27 to TRBJ1-1; unclear D gene. CDR1 is MNHEY and CDR2 is SMNVEV in the germline V gene (reference sequence). V was trimmed by 0 bases and J by 1 base, leaving 15 bases between them. The CDR3 is made up of 17 amino acids. CDR3 loop: CASSLSFQALGNTEAFF. The CDR3 DNA follows: TGTGCCAGCAGTTTATCGTTCCAGGCTCTTGGGAACACTGAAGCTTTCTTT.

This clone was counted once. This chain joins TRBV19 and TRBJ1-1; D may be TRBD1 (6 bases). This CDR3 is 14 amino acids long. V dropped 5 bases and J dropped 5 bases, with 15 bases sitting between them. Germline V CDR1 and CDR2: LNHDA, SQIVND (reference sequence). Written as DNA, the CDR3 is TGTGCCAGTAGTTTGAGGGGAGGGGGGACTGAAGCTTTCTTT. Translation gives CASSLRGGGTEAFF.

This sequence joins TRBV11-3 and TRBJ2-1, with 15 bases that match TRBD2. The J segment lost 4 bases and the V segment lost 5 bases, leaving 0 bases of the junction unmatched. The CDR3 runs to 15 residues. The V gene's germline CDR1 is SGHNT and CDR2 YENEEA. In DNA form, the CDR3 reads TGTGCCAGCAGCGGACTAGCGGGGGGGTACAATGAGCAGTTCTTC. This translates into CASSGLAGGYNEQFF.

The rearrangement uses TRBV29-1 and TRBJ2-6, with 10 bases identical to TRBD2. The CDR3 extends over 17 amino acids. Germline V CDR1 and CDR2: SQVTM, ANQGSEA. The J segment lost 4 bases and the V segment lost 5 bases, leaving 11 bases of the junction unmatched. CDR3 loop: CSVQSGRALVGANVLTF. Written as DNA, the CDR3 is TGCAGCGTTCAAAGCGGGAGGGCCCTGGTAGGGGCCAACGTCCTGACTTTC.

V usage is TRBV2 and J usage is TRBJ1-1, with 8 bases matching TRBD1. The V and J ends lost 5 bases and 0 bases, in that order; junction bases with no gene match: 5. This CDR3 is built from 15 residues. Per the germline V gene, CDR1 is SNHLY and CDR2 is FYNNEI. This CDR3 is CASSNHRGVNTEAFF. The CDR3 DNA follows: TGTGCCAGCAGTAACCACAGGGGGGTGAACACTGAAGCTTTCTTT. The variable domain in full, with the rest retrieved from reference TRBV2 and TRBJ1-1, is EPEVTQTPSHQVTQMGQEVILRCVPISNHLYFYWYRQILGQKVEFLVSFYNNEISEKSEIFDDQFSVERPDGSNFTLKIRSTKLEDSAMYFCASSNHRGVNTEAFFGQGTRLTVV.

The chain joins TRBV11-2 to TRBJ2-3; 8 bases match TRBD1. The length of the CDR3 is 14 residues. The junction had 5 bases not matched to a gene; V was cut back by 5 bases and J by 4 bases. Germline V CDR1 and CDR2: SGHAT, FQNNGV. CDR3 DNA sequence: TGTGCCAGCAGCCTTACAGGGGGGCCAGATACGCAGTATTTT. It specifies CASSLTGGPDTQYF.

The chain carries TRBV28 and TRBJ1-2; TRBD1 matches 7 bases. The J segment lost 8 bases and the V segment lost 6 bases, leaving 6 bases of the junction unmatched. The CDR3 is 12 residues long. Germline V gene sequence: CDR1 MDHEN, CDR2 SYDVKM. The CDR3 here is CASRIQGLGYTF. The DNA for the CDR3 is TGTGCCAGCAGAATACAGGGGTTAGGCTACACCTTC.

This clone showed up just once. The chain carries TRBV19 and TRBJ2-1, with 9 bases aligning to TRBD2. With V trimmed by 5 bases and J by 0 bases, 5 bases remained unmatched. CDR3 size: 16 residues. The germline V gene has CDR1 LNHDA and CDR2 SQIVND (reference sequence). CDR3 sequence reads: CASSATSGSSYNEQFF. The CDR3 DNA reads TGTGCCAGTAGTGCGACTAGCGGTTCCTCCTACAATGAGCAGTTCTTC.

The chain uses TRBV5-6 and TRBJ2-2; tentative D call: TRBD1 (6 bases). The germline V gene has CDR1 SGHDT and CDR2 YYEEEE. Deletions cut 3 bases from V and 5 bases from J, with 14 bases between. This CDR3 has 15 amino acids. In DNA, the CDR3 is TGTGCCAGCAGCTCTACAGGGCGGTGGACCGGGGAGCTGTTTTTT. Protein product: CASSSTGRWTGELFF.

This clone was counted a few times. The gene calls are TRBV30 and TRBJ2-7; D is perhaps TRBD1 (5 bases). CDR1 GTSNPN and CDR2 SVGIG come from the germline V gene (reference sequence). The CDR3 spans 11 residues. The V end was cut by 3 bases, the J end by 12 bases, with 15 bases between. CDR3 nucleotide sequence: TGTGCCTGGAGCCAAAGCAGGGTGCCGTACTTC. Residues: CAWSQSRVPYF.

The table lists this clone with a few counts. The V gene is TRBV9, the J gene TRBJ2-2, with 9 positions matching TRBD2. The CDR3 consists of 17 residues. V dropped 2 bases and J dropped 7; count of bases not matched to a gene: 12. Germline lookup yields CDR1 SGDLS and CDR2 YYNGEE. Here the CDR3 reads CASSVVPTSGYIGELFF. DNA for the CDR3: TGTGCCAGCAGCGTGGTACCTACTAGCGGGTACATCGGGGAGCTGTTTTTT.

The chain has TRBV19 and TRBJ2-7, with D possibly TRBD1 on 7 matching bases. The V end was cut by 5 bases, the J end by 2 bases, with 16 bases between. CDR3 length: 15 amino acids. CDR1 and CDR2 (germline): LNHDA, SQIVND (reference sequence). The CDR3 DNA reads as TGTGCCAGTAGTCCTCAGGGGGGACTCGCCTACGAGCAGTACTTC. It is translated as CASSPQGGLAYEQYF.

The chain employs TRBV6-1 and TRBJ1-4; TRBD1 aligns across 7 bases. V lost 1 base and J lost 5; bases outside the gene matches: 4. The CDR3 runs to 15 residues. The germline V gene has CDR1 MNHNS and CDR2 SASEGT. The CDR3 reads CASSEGGQLNEKLFF. CDR3 nucleotides: TGTGCCAGCAGTGAAGGGGGACAGCTAAATGAAAAACTGTTTTTT.